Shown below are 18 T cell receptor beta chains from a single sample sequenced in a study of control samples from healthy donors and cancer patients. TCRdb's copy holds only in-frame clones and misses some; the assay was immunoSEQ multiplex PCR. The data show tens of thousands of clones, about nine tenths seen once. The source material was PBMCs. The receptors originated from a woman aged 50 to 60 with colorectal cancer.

CDR3 amino acids: CASGEADSNQPQHF. The CDR3 nucleotides are TGTGCCAGCGGCGAAGCAGATAGCAATCAGCCCCAGCATTTT. The chain recombines TRBV2 with TRBJ1-5; no definite D call. This CDR3 spans 14 amino acids. Trimming took 8 bases from V and 0 from J, leaving 11 bases between them. Germline V gene lookup returns CDR1 SNHLY and CDR2 FYNNEI.

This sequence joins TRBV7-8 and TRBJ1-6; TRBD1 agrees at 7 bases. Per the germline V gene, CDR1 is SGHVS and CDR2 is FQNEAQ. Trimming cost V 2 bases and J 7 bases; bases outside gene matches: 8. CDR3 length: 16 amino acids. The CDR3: CASSLRDDRANSPLHF. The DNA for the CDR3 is TGTGCCAGCAGCTTAAGAGACGACAGGGCCAATTCACCCCTCCACTTT.

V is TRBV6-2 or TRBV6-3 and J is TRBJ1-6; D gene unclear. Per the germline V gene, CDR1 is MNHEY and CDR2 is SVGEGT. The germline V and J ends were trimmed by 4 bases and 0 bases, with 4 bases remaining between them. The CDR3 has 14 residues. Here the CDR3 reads CASSSYSYNSPLHF. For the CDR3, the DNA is TGTGCCAGCAGTTCATACTCCTATAATTCACCCCTCCACTTT.

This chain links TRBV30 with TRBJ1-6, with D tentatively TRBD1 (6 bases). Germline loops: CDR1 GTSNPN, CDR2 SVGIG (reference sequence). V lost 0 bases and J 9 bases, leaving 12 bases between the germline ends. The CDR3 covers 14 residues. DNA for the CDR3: TGTGCCTGGAGTGTCGGCAGGGGAAGTTCACCCCTCCACTTT. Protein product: CAWSVGRGSSPLHF.

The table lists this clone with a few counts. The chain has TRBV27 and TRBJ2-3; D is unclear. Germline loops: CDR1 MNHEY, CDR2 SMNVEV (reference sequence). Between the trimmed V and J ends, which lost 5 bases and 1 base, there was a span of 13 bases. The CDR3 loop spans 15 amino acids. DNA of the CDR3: TGTGCCAGCAGTCGTAAACCCAGCGGCACAGATACGCAGTATTTT. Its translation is CASSRKPSGTDTQYF.

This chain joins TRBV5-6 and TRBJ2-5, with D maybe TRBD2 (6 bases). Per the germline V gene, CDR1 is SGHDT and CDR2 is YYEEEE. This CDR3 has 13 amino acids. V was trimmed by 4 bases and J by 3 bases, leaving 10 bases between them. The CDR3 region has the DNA TGTGCCAGCAGCCGGGGGAGGAAAGAGACCCAGTACTTC. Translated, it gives CASSRGRKETQYF.

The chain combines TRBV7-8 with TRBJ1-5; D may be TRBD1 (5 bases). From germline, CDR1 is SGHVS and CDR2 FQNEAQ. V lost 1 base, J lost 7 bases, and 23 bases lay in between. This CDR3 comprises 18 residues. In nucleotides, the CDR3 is TGTGCCAGCAGCTTAGGGGGCCCTGGAGGGGTTATAGGACAGCCCCAGCATTTT. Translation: CASSLGGPGGVIGQPQHF.

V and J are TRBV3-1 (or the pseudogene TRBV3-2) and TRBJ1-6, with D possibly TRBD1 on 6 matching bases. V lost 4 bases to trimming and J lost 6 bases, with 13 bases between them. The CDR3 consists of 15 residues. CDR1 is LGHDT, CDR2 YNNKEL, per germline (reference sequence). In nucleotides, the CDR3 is TGTGCCAGCAGCCCGCGGGGGGGCACTAATTCACCCCTCCACTTT. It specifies CASSPRGGTNSPLHF.

The CDR3 loop is CAWSTRGAYEKLFF. Here the CDR3 DNA reads TGTGCCTGGAGTACTAGGGGCGCGTATGAAAAACTGTTTTTT. The chain uses TRBV30 and TRBJ1-4; D is perhaps TRBD1 (5 bases). The CDR3 consists of 14 residues. CDR1 GTSNPN and CDR2 SVGIG come from the germline V gene (reference sequence). Trimming removed 2 bases from V and 6 bases from J, with 13 bases in between.

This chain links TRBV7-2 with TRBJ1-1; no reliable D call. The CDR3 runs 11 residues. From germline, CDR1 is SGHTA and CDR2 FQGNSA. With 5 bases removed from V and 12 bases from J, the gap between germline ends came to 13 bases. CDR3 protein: CASSLLGFSFF. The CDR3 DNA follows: TGTGCCAGCAGCCTCCTCGGGTTCTCTTTCTTT.

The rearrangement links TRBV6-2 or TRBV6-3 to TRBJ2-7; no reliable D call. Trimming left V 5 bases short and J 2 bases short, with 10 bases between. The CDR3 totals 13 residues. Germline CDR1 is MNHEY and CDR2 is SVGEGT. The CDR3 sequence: CASSKGPTYEQYV. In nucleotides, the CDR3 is TGTGCCAGCAGTAAGGGTCCAACCTACGAGCAGTACGTC.

CDR3 DNA: TGCGCCAGCAGCCAAGATCGGGGGGTTTCCCTCCACTTT. Its protein product is CASSQDRGVSLHF. The chain employs TRBV4-1 and TRBJ1-6, with TRBD1 as a possible D gene (5 bases). CDR1 and CDR2 from the germline V gene are MGHRA and YSYEKL. The CDR3 totals 13 residues. V was shortened by 0 bases and J by 14 bases, with 11 bases between the two germline ends.

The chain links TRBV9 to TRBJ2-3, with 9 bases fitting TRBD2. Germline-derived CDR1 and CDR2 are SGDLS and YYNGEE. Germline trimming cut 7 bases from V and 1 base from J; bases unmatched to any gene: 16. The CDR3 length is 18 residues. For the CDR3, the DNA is TGTGCCAGCGGCCCCCCGCGTTTGGTAGCGGGGGGCACAGATACGCAGTATTTT. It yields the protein CASGPPRLVAGGTDTQYF.

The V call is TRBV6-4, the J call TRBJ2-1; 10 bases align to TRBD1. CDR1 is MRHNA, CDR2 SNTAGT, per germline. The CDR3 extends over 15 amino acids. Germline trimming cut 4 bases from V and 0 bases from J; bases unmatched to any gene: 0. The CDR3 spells CASSGTGGSYNEQFF. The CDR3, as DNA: TGTGCCAGCAGTGGGACAGGGGGCTCCTACAATGAGCAGTTCTTC.

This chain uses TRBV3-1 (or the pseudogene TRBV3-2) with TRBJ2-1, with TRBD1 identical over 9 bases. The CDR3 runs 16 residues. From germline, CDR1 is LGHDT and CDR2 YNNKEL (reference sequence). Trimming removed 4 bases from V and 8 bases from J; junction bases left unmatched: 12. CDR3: CASSPIGGQGGHEQFF. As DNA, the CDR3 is TGTGCCAGCAGCCCGATTGGGGGACAGGGTGGTCATGAGCAGTTCTTC.

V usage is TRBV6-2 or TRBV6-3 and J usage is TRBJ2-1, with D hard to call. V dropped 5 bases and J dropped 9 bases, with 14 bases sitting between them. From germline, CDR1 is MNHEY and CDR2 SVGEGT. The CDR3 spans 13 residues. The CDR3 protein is CASSVQVISEQFF. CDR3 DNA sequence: TGTGCCAGCAGTGTCCAGGTTATTAGTGAGCAGTTCTTC.

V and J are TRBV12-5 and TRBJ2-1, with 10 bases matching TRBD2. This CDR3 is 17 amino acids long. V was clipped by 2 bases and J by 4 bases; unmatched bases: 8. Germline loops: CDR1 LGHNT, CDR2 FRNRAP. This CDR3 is CASGLPLLAGAYNEQFF. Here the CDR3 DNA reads TGTGCTAGTGGTTTGCCCCTTCTAGCGGGGGCTTACAATGAGCAGTTCTTC. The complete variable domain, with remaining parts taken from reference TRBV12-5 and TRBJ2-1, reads DARVTQTPRHKVTEMGQEVTMRCQPILGHNTVFWYRQTMMQGLELLAYFRNRAPLDDSGMPKDRFSAEMPDATLATLKIQPSEPRDSAVYFCASGLPLLAGAYNEQFFGPGTRLTVL.

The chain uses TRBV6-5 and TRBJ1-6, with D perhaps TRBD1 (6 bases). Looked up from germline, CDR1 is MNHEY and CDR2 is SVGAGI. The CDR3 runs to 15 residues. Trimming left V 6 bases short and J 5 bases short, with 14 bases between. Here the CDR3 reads CASRRGGGDNSPLHF. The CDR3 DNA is TGTGCCAGCAGAAGGGGGGGTGGGGATAATTCACCCCTCCACTTT.